Below, 30 T cell receptor beta chains from the same sample are listed, as sequenced in a study of shared clonotypes between healthy human individuals. The method was immunoSEQ multiplex PCR; TCRdb's version includes in-frame clones alone and lacks a portion of them. The sample lists approximately 2,200,000 clones, more than 85% occurring once. CD8 cells classed as naive were CD45RO-negative and positively selected for CCR7, excluding terminally differentiated effector memory CD45RA+ cells. Sequences were obtained from naive CD8+ T cells from PBMCs. All receptors derive from a man between 18 and 35 years old in good health. Some clones in this sample may be carry-over from other donors' samples.

The chain employs TRBV7-9 and TRBJ2-1; D is unresolved. The CDR3 is made up of 13 amino acids. The V end lost 5 bases, the J end lost 7 bases, and 12 bases lay between the germline ends. Per the germline V gene, CDR1 is SEHNR and CDR2 is FQNEAQ (reference sequence). CDR3 DNA: TGTGCCAGCAGCGGGCCAGGCAGAAATGAGCAGTTCTTC. Encoded protein: CASSGPGRNEQFF.

This clone was counted once. This sequence joins TRBV5-1 and TRBJ2-1; no clear D. Looked up from germline, CDR1 is SGHRS and CDR2 is YFSETQ. The V and J ends lost 3 bases and 8 bases respectively, with 12 bases between them. The CDR3 totals 13 residues. CDR3 coding DNA: TGCGCCAGCAGCTCGGAAATCTCTGATGAGCAGTTCTTC. Encoded protein: CASSSEISDEQFF.

The chain links TRBV6-4 to TRBJ2-3, with no clear D. The germline V and J ends were trimmed by 2 bases and 2 bases, with 5 bases remaining between them. Germline lookup yields CDR1 MRHNA and CDR2 SNTAGT. The CDR3 has 13 amino acids. CDR3 sequence: CASSDPVTDTQYF. The CDR3 DNA is TGTGCCAGCAGTGACCCAGTCACAGATACGCAGTATTTT.

The chain links TRBV28 to TRBJ2-2, with 7 bases that match TRBD2. The length of the CDR3 is 19 residues. V lost 4 bases to trimming and J lost 0 bases; unmatched junction nucleotides: 14. Germline-derived CDR1 and CDR2 are MDHEN and SYDVKM. The CDR3 protein is CASSSPLVLAGANTGELFF. The CDR3 DNA reads as TGTGCCAGCAGTTCTCCTTTAGTATTGGCGGGGGCGAACACCGGGGAGCTGTTTTTT.

The V and J genes are TRBV30 and TRBJ2-7, with D unclear. The germline V and J ends were trimmed by 0 bases and 3 bases, with 6 bases remaining between them. Per germline, CDR1 GTSNPN and CDR2 SVGIG (reference sequence). CDR3 length: 12 amino acids. CDR3 in DNA: TGTGCCTGGAGTGTCTCTTTCTACGAGCAGTACTTC. Its translation is CAWSVSFYEQYF.

This clone appeared once. The chain uses TRBV30 and TRBJ2-3; a possible D gene is TRBD1 (5 bases). This CDR3 contains 13 residues. Germline V gene sequence: CDR1 GTSNPN, CDR2 SVGIG (reference sequence). V shed 7 bases and J shed 2 bases, with 13 bases lying between them. CDR3 loop: CAFCKGYTDTQYF. The CDR3 DNA sequence: TGTGCCTTTTGTAAGGGGTACACAGATACGCAGTATTTT.

In its sample, this clone was seen once. The same CDR3 also results from other DNA sequences found in this sample. This chain uses TRBV11-2 with TRBJ2-7; D remains unclear. Trimming shortened V by 1 base and J by 2 bases, and 3 bases separated the two germline ends. In germline, CDR1 is SGHAT, CDR2 FQNNGV. The CDR3 totals 12 residues. CDR3 in DNA: TGTGCCAGCAGCTTAGCGCCCTACGAGCAGTACTTC. This sequence encodes CASSLAPYEQYF.

J is TRBJ1-1 and V is TRBV27; 10 nucleotides line up with TRBD1. Germline CDR1 is MNHEY and CDR2 is SMNVEV (reference sequence). This CDR3 is built from 16 residues. V dropped 0 bases and J dropped 2; count of bases not matched to a gene: 3. The CDR3 protein is CASSLSRTGGNTEAFF. The CDR3 DNA is TGTGCCAGCAGTTTATCACGGACAGGGGGAAACACTGAAGCTTTCTTT.

This clone was detected a few times. The chain is built from TRBV29-1 and TRBJ1-4; a possible D gene is TRBD1 (5 bases). The CDR3 covers 11 residues. The germline V gene has CDR1 SQVTM and CDR2 ANQGSEA. Trimming left V 7 bases short and J 7 bases short, with 10 bases between. For the CDR3, the DNA is TGCAGCGCTCGGGACGGTGAAAAACTGTTTTTT. Residues: CSARDGEKLFF. Full variable domain (missing parts from reference TRBV29-1 and TRBJ1-4): SAVISQKPSRDICQRGTSLTIQCQVDSQVTMMFWYRQQPGQSLTLIATANQGSEATYESGFVIDKFPISRPNLTFSTLTVSNMSPEDSSIYLCSARDGEKLFFGSGTQLSVL.

This clone has only one observation. The V gene is TRBV5-6, the J gene TRBJ2-2; 7 bases align to TRBD1. Germline assignment: CDR1 SGHDT and CDR2 YYEEEE. J gave up 8 bases and V 4 bases, and 8 bases lay outside the gene matches. This CDR3 spans 14 amino acids. The CDR3 DNA follows: TGTGCCAGCAGCCTCGTGAGGGGGCCGGGGGAGCTGTTTTTT. This sequence encodes CASSLVRGPGELFF.

The J gene is TRBJ1-1, the V gene TRBV6-5; D gene uncertain. Trimming took off 0 bases at V and 5 bases at J, with 13 bases between the two ends. Germline loops: CDR1 MNHEY, CDR2 SVGAGI. The CDR3 is 15 amino acids. The CDR3 spells CASSYSSGLETEAFF. The CDR3 DNA sequence: TGTGCCAGCAGTTACTCGAGCGGGCTGGAAACTGAAGCTTTCTTT.

V is TRBV14 and J is TRBJ2-3, with 7 nucleotides matching TRBD2. From germline, CDR1 is SGHDN and CDR2 FVKESK. Trimming removed 4 bases from V and 3 bases from J; junction bases left unmatched: 7. The CDR3 length is 15 residues. The CDR3 nucleotides are TGTGCCAGCAGCCTTGGCGGGAGACTGACAGATACGCAGTATTTT. Translated, it gives CASSLGGRLTDTQYF.

This sequence joins TRBV7-6 and TRBJ2-7; D tentatively fits TRBD1 or TRBD2 (5 bases each). The germline gives CDR1 SGHVS, CDR2 FNYEAQ. V lost 5 bases and J lost 4, with 21 bases in between. The CDR3 runs 16 residues. The CDR3 DNA sequence: TGTGCCAGCAGCCCCTACGCCGGACGGGGCGGATACGAGCAGTACTTC. Translation gives CASSPYAGRGGYEQYF.

The V and J genes are TRBV7-8 and TRBJ2-3; D gene unclear. The germline gives CDR1 SGHVS, CDR2 FQNEAQ. V was cut by 3 bases and J by 2 bases, with 15 bases left in between. The CDR3 sequence is 16 residues long. Here the CDR3 reads CASSFLGVAFTDTQYF. The CDR3 nucleotides read TGTGCCAGCAGCTTCCTCGGAGTAGCCTTCACAGATACGCAGTATTTT.

The chain joins TRBV28 to TRBJ2-6; tentatively, D is TRBD2 (6 bases). V was cut by 5 bases and J by 0 bases, with 20 bases left in between. The CDR3 loop spans 19 amino acids. Looked up from germline, CDR1 is MDHEN and CDR2 is SYDVKM. CDR3 nucleotides: TGTGCCAGCAGTCCATTAACGGGGGATTTCCGCTCTGGGGCCAACGTCCTGACTTTC. Encoded protein: CASSPLTGDFRSGANVLTF.

This chain's CDR3 is CASSEGGEYANEKLFF. For the CDR3, the DNA is TGTGCCAGCAGTGAGGGGGGTGAATACGCAAATGAAAAACTGTTTTTT. V gene TRBV2 combines with J gene TRBJ1-4; possibly TRBD1 for D (5 bases). This CDR3 is built from 16 residues. The V gene lost 3 bases and the J gene lost 5 bases, with 16 bases spanning the gap. Germline CDR1 and CDR2: SNHLY and FYNNEI.

The gene calls are TRBV19 and TRBJ1-5; no clear D. V was cut by 1 base and J by 5 bases, with 6 bases left in between. Germline loops: CDR1 LNHDA, CDR2 SQIVND (reference sequence). CDR3 length: 13 amino acids. The CDR3 region is CASSIGAYQPQHF. The CDR3 DNA reads TGTGCCAGTAGTATAGGCGCTTATCAGCCCCAGCATTTT.

The V and J genes are TRBV7-9 and TRBJ2-3; 8 bases align to TRBD1. There are 16 residues in the CDR3. Germline trimming cut 5 bases from V and 1 base from J; bases unmatched to any gene: 8. The germline V gene encodes CDR1 SEHNR and CDR2 FQNEAQ (reference sequence). The CDR3 here is CASSRPRGHGTDTQYF. In DNA form, the CDR3 reads TGTGCCAGCAGCCGACCCAGGGGGCACGGCACAGATACGCAGTATTTT.

V is TRBV10-3 and J is TRBJ1-2, with 12 bases that match TRBD1. The germline V gene has CDR1 ENHRY and CDR2 SYGVKD. J lost 2 bases, V lost 0 bases, and 4 bases had no gene match. The CDR3 sequence is 17 residues long. The DNA for the CDR3 is TGTGCCATCAGTGAGTCCCGGGACAGGGGGCTAAACTATGGCTACACCTTC. As protein: CAISESRDRGLNYGYTF.

V usage is TRBV7-8 and J usage is TRBJ2-7; TRBD2 matches at 12 bases. The germline V gene has CDR1 SGHVS and CDR2 FQNEAQ. The V and J ends lost 5 bases and 5 bases, in that order; junction bases with no gene match: 7. This CDR3 region has 15 residues. The CDR3 is CASSLSSGRVHEQYF. The CDR3 nucleotides are TGTGCCAGCAGCCTGTCTAGCGGGAGGGTCCACGAGCAGTACTTC.

This clone was recorded once. The J gene is TRBJ1-2, the V gene TRBV2; D may be TRBD1 (6 bases). Germline CDR1 is SNHLY and CDR2 is FYNNEI. This CDR3 region has 14 residues. V was cut by 9 bases and J by 4 bases, with 18 bases left in between. The CDR3 region has the DNA TGTGCCAGACTCGACAGGAGGATCTTCTATGGCTACACCTTC. Residues: CARLDRRIFYGYTF. The variable domain in full, completed from reference TRBV2 and TRBJ1-2, reads EPEVTQTPSHQVTQMGQEVILRCVPISNHLYFYWYRQILGQKVEFLVSFYNNEISEKSEIFDDQFSVERPDGSNFTLKIRSTKLEDSAMYFCARLDRRIFYGYTFGSGTRLTVV.

With respect to this clone: Other nucleotide sequences in the sample specify the same CDR3. The genes are TRBV27 and TRBJ2-1, with 9 bases fitting TRBD2. V was pared by 2 bases and J by 4 bases, with 3 bases of the junction left unmatched. From germline, CDR1 is MNHEY and CDR2 SMNVEV (reference sequence). CDR3 length: 15 residues. The CDR3 loop reads CASSLSLAGYNEQFF. The CDR3 DNA reads TGTGCCAGCAGTTTAAGTCTAGCGGGATACAATGAGCAGTTCTTC.

The genes are TRBV28 and TRBJ2-5; 13 positions agree with TRBD2. The V and J ends lost 6 bases and 6 bases, in that order; junction bases with no gene match: 4. Germline V CDR1 and CDR2: MDHEN, SYDVKM. The CDR3 length is 14 residues. CDR3 DNA sequence: TGTGCCAGCAGGGGACTAGCGGGAAAGAAGACCCAGTACTTC. It is translated as CASRGLAGKKTQYF.

This clone turned up a few times. CDR3 in amino acids: CASSVDGEGWTEAFF. The CDR3 bases are TGTGCCAGCAGCGTAGATGGGGAGGGATGGACTGAAGCTTTCTTT. J is TRBJ1-1 and V is TRBV9; D is uncertain. V lost 0 bases, J lost 5 bases, and 14 bases lay in between. The CDR3 covers 15 residues. Germline assignment: CDR1 SGDLS and CDR2 YYNGEE. Using reference TRBV9 and TRBJ1-1 for the parts outside the CDR3, the full variable domain is DSGVTQTPKHLITATGQRVTLRCSPRSGDLSVYWYQQSLDQGLQFLIQYYNGEERAKGNILERFSAQQFPDLHSELNLSSLELGDSALYFCASSVDGEGWTEAFFGQGTRLTVV.

CDR3 DNA: TGTGCCAGCAGTTGGGTATACCCCCCAGAGACCCAGTACTTC. It encodes CASSWVYPPETQYF. V is TRBV27 and J is TRBJ2-5; no clear D. V lost 4 bases to trimming and J lost 4 bases, with 13 bases between them. Germline lookup yields CDR1 MNHEY and CDR2 SMNVEV (reference sequence). This CDR3 spans 14 amino acids.

The rearrangement uses TRBV7-9 and TRBJ2-3, with D tentatively TRBD2 (6 bases). The V and J ends lost 0 bases and 7 bases respectively, with 14 bases between them. There are 15 residues in the CDR3. CDR1 and CDR2 (germline): SEHNR, FQNEAQ (reference sequence). The CDR3 sequence is CASSLAAGSGNTQYF. The CDR3 nucleotides read TGTGCCAGCAGCTTAGCAGCCGGGAGTGGAAATACGCAGTATTTT.

This chain links TRBV2 with TRBJ1-2, with 9 bases fitting TRBD1. V lost 2 bases to trimming and J lost 7 bases; unmatched junction nucleotides: 8. CDR1 and CDR2 (germline): SNHLY, FYNNEI. The CDR3 is 15 amino acids. Here the CDR3 reads CASSESDRGVFGYTF. In DNA, the CDR3 is TGTGCCAGCAGTGAAAGCGACAGGGGGGTCTTTGGCTACACCTTC.

The chain couples TRBV7-8 to TRBJ1-2, with a possible D match to TRBD1 (5 bases). The V and J ends lost 1 base and 5 bases respectively, with 11 bases between them. Germline V CDR1 and CDR2: SGHVS, FQNEAQ. This CDR3 has 14 amino acids. The CDR3 is CASSLDRPVYGYTF. The CDR3 DNA is TGTGCCAGCAGCTTAGACAGGCCCGTTTATGGCTACACCTTC.

The CDR3 region is CASSDADGGEKLFF. The CDR3 DNA sequence: TGTGCCAGCAGTGACGCAGACGGTGGTGAAAAACTGTTTTTT. J is TRBJ1-4 and V is TRBV25-1; D not resolved. CDR3 size: 14 residues. The V end lost 3 bases, the J end lost 7 bases, and 12 bases lay between the germline ends. The V gene's germline CDR1 is MGHDK and CDR2 SYGVNS. The entire variable domain, with the rest obtained from reference TRBV25-1 and TRBJ1-4, is as follows: EADIYQTPRYLVIGTGKKITLECSQTMGHDKMYWYQQDPGMELHLIHYSYGVNSTEKGDLSSESTVSRIRTEHFPLTLESARPSHTSQYLCASSDADGGEKLFFGSGTQLSVL.

V usage is TRBV28 and J usage is TRBJ2-7, with D maybe TRBD2 (6 bases). V was shortened by 8 bases and J by 0 bases, with 8 bases between the two germline ends. The CDR3 sequence is 12 residues long. Germline CDR1 and CDR2: MDHEN and SYDVKM. In DNA, the CDR3 is TGTGCCAGCGGACTAATCTCCTACGAGCAGTACTTC. This translates into CASGLISYEQYF.